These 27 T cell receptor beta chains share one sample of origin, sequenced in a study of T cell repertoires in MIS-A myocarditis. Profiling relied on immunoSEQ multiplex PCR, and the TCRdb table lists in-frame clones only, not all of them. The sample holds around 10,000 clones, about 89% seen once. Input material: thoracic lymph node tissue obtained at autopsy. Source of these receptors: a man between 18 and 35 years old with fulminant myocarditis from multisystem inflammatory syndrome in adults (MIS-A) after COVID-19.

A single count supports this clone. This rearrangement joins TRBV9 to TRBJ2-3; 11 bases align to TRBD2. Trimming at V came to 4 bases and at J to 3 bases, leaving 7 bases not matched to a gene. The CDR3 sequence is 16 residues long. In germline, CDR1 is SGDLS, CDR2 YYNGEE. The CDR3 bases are TGTGCCAGCAGCCTTAGCGGGGGGGAGGTAACAGATACGCAGTATTTT. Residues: CASSLSGGEVTDTQYF.

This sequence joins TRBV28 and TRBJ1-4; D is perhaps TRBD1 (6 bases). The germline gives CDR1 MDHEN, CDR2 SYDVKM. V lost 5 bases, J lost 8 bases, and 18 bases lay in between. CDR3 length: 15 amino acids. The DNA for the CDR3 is TGTGCCAGCAGTCGACTGACAGGCCTGGGAGAAAAACTGTTTTTT. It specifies CASSRLTGLGEKLFF.

CDR3 coding DNA: TGTGCCAGCTCCCCGGTAGGGGGGAGCAATCAGCCCCAGCATTTT. This encodes CASSPVGGSNQPQHF. The rearrangement joins TRBV2 to TRBJ1-5; tentative D call: TRBD1 (6 bases). V lost 8 bases to trimming and J lost 1 base, with 15 bases between them. This CDR3 has 15 residues. CDR1 SNHLY and CDR2 FYNNEI come from the germline V gene.

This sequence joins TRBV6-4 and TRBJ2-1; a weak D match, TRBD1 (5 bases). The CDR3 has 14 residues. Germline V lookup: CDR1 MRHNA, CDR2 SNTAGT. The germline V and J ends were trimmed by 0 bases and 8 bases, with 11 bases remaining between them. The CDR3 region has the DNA TGTGCCAGCAGTGACTCGGGTGAAGGGGATGAGCAGTTCTTC. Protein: CASSDSGEGDEQFF.

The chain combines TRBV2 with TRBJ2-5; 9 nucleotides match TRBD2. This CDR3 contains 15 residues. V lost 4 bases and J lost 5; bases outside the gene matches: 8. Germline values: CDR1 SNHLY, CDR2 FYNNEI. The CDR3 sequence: CASSVLAGEGETQYF. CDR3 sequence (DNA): TGTGCCAGCAGTGTTTTAGCGGGGGAAGGGGAGACCCAGTACTTC.

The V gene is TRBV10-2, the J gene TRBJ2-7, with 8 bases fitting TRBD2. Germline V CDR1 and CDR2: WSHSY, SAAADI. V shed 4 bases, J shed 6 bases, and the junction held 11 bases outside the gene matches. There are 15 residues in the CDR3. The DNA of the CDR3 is TGCGCCAGCAGTGCCGGCGGGAGGCCGGGGGCCGAGCAGTACTTC. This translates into CASSAGGRPGAEQYF.

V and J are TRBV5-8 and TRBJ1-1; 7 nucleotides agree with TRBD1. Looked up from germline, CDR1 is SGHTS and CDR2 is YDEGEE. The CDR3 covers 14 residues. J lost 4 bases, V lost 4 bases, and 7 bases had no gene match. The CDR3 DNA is TGTGCCAGCAGCGCGAGGGGGCTCGGCACTGAAGCTTTCTTT. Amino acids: CASSARGLGTEAFF.

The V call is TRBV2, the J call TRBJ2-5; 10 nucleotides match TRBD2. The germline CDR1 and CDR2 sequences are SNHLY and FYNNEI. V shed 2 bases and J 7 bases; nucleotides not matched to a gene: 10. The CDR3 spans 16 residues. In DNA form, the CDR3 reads TGTGCCAGCAGTGAACCTCTAGCGGGAGTTGTAGGGACCCAGTACTTC. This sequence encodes CASSEPLAGVVGTQYF. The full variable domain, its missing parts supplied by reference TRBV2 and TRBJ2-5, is EPEVTQTPSHQVTQMGQEVILRCVPISNHLYFYWYRQILGQKVEFLVSFYNNEISEKSEIFDDQFSVERPDGSNFTLKIRSTKLEDSAMYFCASSEPLAGVVGTQYFGPGTRLLVL.

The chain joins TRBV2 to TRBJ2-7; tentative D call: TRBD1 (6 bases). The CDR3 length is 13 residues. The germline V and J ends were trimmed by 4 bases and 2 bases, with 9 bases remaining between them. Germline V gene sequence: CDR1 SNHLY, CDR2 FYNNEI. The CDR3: CASSGGRTYEQYF. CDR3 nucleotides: TGTGCCAGCAGTGGGGGGCGAACCTACGAGCAGTACTTC.

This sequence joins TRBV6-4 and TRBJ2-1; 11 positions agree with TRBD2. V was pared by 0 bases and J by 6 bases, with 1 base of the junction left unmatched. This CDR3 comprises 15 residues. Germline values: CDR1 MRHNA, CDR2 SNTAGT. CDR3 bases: TGTGCCAGCAGTGACTCTAGCGGGGGGGCCAATGAGCAGTTCTTC. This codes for CASSDSSGGANEQFF.

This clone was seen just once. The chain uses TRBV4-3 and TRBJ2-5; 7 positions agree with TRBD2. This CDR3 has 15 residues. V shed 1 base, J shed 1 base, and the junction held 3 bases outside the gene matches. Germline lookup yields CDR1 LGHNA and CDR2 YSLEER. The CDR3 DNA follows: TGCGCCAGCAGCCAAGGGGGGGGACTCCAAGAGACCCAGTACTTC. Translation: CASSQGGGLQETQYF.

The CDR3 sequence is CASSRSTGGRGGDQPQHF. The CDR3 DNA is TGTGCCAGCAGTCGGAGTACAGGGGGCCGGGGGGGCGATCAGCCCCAGCATTTT. The chain has TRBV6-2 or TRBV6-3 and TRBJ1-5; 9 nucleotides align to TRBD1. V shed 5 bases, J shed 5 bases, and the junction held 16 bases outside the gene matches. The germline V gene encodes CDR1 MNHEY and CDR2 SVGEGT. This CDR3 contains 18 residues.

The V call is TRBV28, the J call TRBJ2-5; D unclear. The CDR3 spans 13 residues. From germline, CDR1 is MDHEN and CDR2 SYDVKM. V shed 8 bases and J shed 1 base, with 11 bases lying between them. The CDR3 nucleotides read TGTGCCAGCCGTCAGGTGACCCAAGAGACCCAGTACTTC. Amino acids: CASRQVTQETQYF.

The CDR3 DNA reads as TGTGCCAGCAGCTCGACAGGGACGGCCAAAAACATTCAGTACTTC. It specifies CASSSTGTAKNIQYF. The V call is TRBV13, the J call TRBJ2-4; 7 bases are a match to TRBD1. The CDR3 length is 15 residues. Germline V lookup: CDR1 PRHDT, CDR2 FYEKMQ (reference sequence). V shed 4 bases and J 1 base; nucleotides not matched to a gene: 4. Full variable domain (remainder filled in from reference TRBV13 and TRBJ2-4): AAGVIQSPRHLIKEKRETATLKCYPIPRHDTVYWYQQGPGQDPQFLISFYEKMQSDKGSIPDRFSAQQFSDYHSELNMSSLELGDSALYFCASSSTGTAKNIQYFGAGTRLSVL.

The CDR3 sequence: CASSQDWGQGYEQYF. Here the CDR3 DNA reads TGTGCCAGCAGCCAAGATTGGGGACAGGGATACGAGCAGTACTTC. The genes are TRBV4-2 and TRBJ2-7; 9 nucleotides align to TRBD1. Trimming cost V 0 bases and J 4 bases; bases outside gene matches: 4. The CDR3 is made up of 15 amino acids. Germline CDR1 is LGHNA and CDR2 is YNFKEQ.

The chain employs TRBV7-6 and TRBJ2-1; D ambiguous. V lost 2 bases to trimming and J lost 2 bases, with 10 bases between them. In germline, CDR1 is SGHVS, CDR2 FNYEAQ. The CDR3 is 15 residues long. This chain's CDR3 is CASSLQRGTYNEQFF. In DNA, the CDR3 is TGTGCCAGCAGCTTACAGCGAGGAACCTACAATGAGCAGTTCTTC.

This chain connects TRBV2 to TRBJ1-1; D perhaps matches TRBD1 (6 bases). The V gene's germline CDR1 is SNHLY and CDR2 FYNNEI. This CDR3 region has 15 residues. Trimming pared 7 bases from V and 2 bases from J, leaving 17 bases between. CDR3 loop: CASTLVGGGNTEAFF. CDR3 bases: TGTGCCAGCACCCTCGTTGGAGGGGGAAACACTGAAGCTTTCTTT.

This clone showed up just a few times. CDR3 sequence (DNA): TGTGCCAGCAGTTCACAGGTCGGGGAAAAACTGTTTTTT. Protein product: CASSSQVGEKLFF. V usage is TRBV6-5 and J usage is TRBJ1-4, with a tentative D call TRBD1 (5 bases). Trimming took off 4 bases at V and 8 bases at J, with 11 bases between the two ends. The length of the CDR3 is 13 residues. Germline V CDR1 and CDR2: MNHEY, SVGAGI.

The CDR3 DNA is TGCGCCAGCAGCCAGGGGACAGGGGGCTTCAATGAGCAGTTCTTC. The encoded protein is CASSQGTGGFNEQFF. This chain joins TRBV4-3 and TRBJ2-1, with 12 positions matching TRBD1. Losses at the gene ends were 3 bases for V and 6 bases for J; bases not matched to a gene: 3. CDR1 is LGHNA and CDR2 is YSLEER in the germline V gene. The length of the CDR3 is 15 residues.

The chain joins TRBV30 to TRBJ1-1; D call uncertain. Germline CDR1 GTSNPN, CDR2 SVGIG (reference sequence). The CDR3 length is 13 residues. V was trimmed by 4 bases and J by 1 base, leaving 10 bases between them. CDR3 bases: TGTGCCTGGATGAGGGTTGCGAACACTGAAGCTTTCTTT. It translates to CAWMRVANTEAFF.

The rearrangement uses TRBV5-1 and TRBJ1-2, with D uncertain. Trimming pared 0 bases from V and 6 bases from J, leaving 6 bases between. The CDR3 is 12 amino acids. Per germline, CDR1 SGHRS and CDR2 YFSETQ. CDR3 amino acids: CASSLGQNGYTF. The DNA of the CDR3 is TGCGCCAGCAGCTTGGGGCAGAATGGCTACACCTTC. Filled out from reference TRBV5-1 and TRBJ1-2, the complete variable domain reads KAGVTQTPRYLIKTRGQQVTLSCSPISGHRSVSWYQQTPGQGLQFLFEYFSETQRNKGNFPGRFSGRQFSNSRSEMNVSTLELGDSALYLCASSLGQNGYTFGSGTRLTVV.

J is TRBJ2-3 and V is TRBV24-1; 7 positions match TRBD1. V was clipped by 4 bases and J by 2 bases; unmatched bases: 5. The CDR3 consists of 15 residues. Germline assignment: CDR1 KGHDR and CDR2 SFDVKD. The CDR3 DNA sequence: TGTGCCACCAGTGACCCCGGACAGGACACAGATACGCAGTATTTT. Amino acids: CATSDPGQDTDTQYF.

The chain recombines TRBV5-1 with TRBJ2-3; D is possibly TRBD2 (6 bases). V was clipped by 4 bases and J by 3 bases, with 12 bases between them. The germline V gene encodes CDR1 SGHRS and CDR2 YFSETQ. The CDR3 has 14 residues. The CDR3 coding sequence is TGCGCCAGCAGCCCCAGTGCGGGAACAGATACGCAGTATTTT. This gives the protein CASSPSAGTDTQYF. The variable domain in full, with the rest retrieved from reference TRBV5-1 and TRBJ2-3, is KAGVTQTPRYLIKTRGQQVTLSCSPISGHRSVSWYQQTPGQGLQFLFEYFSETQRNKGNFPGRFSGRQFSNSRSEMNVSTLELGDSALYLCASSPSAGTDTQYFGPGTRLTVL.

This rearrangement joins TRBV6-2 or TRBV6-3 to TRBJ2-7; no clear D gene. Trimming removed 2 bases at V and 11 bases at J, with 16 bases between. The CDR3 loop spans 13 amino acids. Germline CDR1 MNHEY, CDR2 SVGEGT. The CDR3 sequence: CASSYGSASDEYF. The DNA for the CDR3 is TGTGCCAGCAGTTACGGGTCAGCCTCCGATGAGTACTTC.

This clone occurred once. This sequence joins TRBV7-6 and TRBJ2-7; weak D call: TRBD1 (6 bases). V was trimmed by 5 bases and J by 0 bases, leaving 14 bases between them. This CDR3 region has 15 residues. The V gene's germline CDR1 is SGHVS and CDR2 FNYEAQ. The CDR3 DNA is TGTGCCAGCAGCCTCAGATGGACAGACTCCTACGAGCAGTACTTC. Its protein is CASSLRWTDSYEQYF.

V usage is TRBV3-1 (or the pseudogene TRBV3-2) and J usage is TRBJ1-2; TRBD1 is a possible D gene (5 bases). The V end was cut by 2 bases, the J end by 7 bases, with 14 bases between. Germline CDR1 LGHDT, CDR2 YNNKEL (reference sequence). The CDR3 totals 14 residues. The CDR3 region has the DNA TGTGCCAGCAGCCAATATCAGGGAGGCGGTGGCTACACCTTC. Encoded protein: CASSQYQGGGGYTF.

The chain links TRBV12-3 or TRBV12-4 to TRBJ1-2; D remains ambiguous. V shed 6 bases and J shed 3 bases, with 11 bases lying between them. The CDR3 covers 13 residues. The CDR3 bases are TGTGCCAGCAGCCTACTGGTACACTATGGCTACACCTTC. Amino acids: CASSLLVHYGYTF.